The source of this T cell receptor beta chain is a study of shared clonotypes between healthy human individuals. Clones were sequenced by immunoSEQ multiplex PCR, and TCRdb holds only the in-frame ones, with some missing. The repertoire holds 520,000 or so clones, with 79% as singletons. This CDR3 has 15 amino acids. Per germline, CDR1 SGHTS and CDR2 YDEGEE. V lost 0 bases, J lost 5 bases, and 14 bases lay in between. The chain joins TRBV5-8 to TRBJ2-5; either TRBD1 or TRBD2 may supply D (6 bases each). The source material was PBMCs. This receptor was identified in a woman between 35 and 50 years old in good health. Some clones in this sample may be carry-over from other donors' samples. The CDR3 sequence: CASSLGRGRGETQYF. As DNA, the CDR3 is TGTGCCAGCAGCTTGGGACGGGGGCGTGGGGAGACCCAGTACTTC.